The rows below give T cell receptor beta chains drawn from one sample of a study of T cell repertoires in cytomegalovirus infection. Each CDR3 protein is one row after TCRdb ran MiXCR on the reads. The repertoire includes roughly 500,000 distinct CDR3 sequences, 33% of them detected once, and roughly 15% sits in the top ten. These receptors' antigens are unknown. Here the sequenced sample was cultured PBMCs, taken from culture after CMV antigen stimulation. The source of these receptors is a human donor in good health (CMV status not recorded). Some clones in this sample may be carry-over from other donors' samples. Both conserved end residues are part of each CDR3. A D gene is named only where the DNA matches it firmly. For some rows the clone size is stated as once, few or many, or as a class when expanded; others skip it.

v_gene	j_gene	d_gene	abundance	CDR3aa	CDR3nt
TRBV12-3/TRBV12-4	TRBJ1-5	NA	NA	CASSFTIGPQHF	TGTGCCAGCAGTTTTACTATCGGGCCCCAGCATTTT
TRBV7-2	TRBJ2-2	TRBD2	many	CASSFTSGNTGELFF	TGTGCCAGCAGCTTTACTAGCGGCAACACCGGGGAGCTGTTTTTT
TRBV5-1	TRBJ1-1	NA	NA	CASSFSSANTEAFF	TGCGCCAGCAGCTTTTCAAGTGCGAACACTGAAGCTTTCTTT
TRBV7-2	TRBJ2-4	NA	few	CASSQDRVAKNIQYF	TGTGCCAGCAGCCAGGACAGAGTAGCCAAAAACATTCAGTACTTC
TRBV2	TRBJ1-1	TRBD1	few	CASSERQGFTEAFF	TGTGCCAGCAGTGAAAGACAGGGGTTCACTGAAGCTTTCTTT
TRBV7-2	TRBJ2-3	NA	NA	CASSLDHGTDTQYF	TGTGCCAGCAGCTTAGATCATGGCACAGATACGCAGTATTTT
TRBV25-1	TRBJ2-7	TRBD2	NA	CASSEGAGGAYEQYF	TGTGCCAGCAGTGAGGGAGCGGGAGGCGCCTACGAGCAGTACTTC
TRBV7-2	TRBJ1-5	NA	many	CATRKGDSNQPQHF	TGTGCCACCCGAAAGGGGGATAGCAATCAGCCCCAGCATTTT
TRBV7-6	TRBJ1-3	NA	many	CASSLEAGTNTIYF	TGTGCCAGCAGCTTAGAGGCGGGGACCAACACCATATATTTT
TRBV5-4	TRBJ1-2	NA	NA	CASSLPRVYGYTF	TGTGCCAGCAGCTTGCCCAGAGTCTATGGCTACACCTTC
TRBV7-2	TRBJ2-1	TRBD2	few	CASSKKATSGSQFF	TGTGCCAGCAGCAAAAAGGCGACTAGCGGGAGTCAGTTCTTC
TRBV29-1	TRBJ1-2	NA	NA	CSVVSRDLYGYTF	TGCAGCGTCGTCAGTCGAGATCTCTATGGCTACACCTTC
TRBV6-5	TRBJ2-2	TRBD2	few	CASSFPSGLAGLGPPPGELFF	TGTGCCAGCAGTTTCCCGTCGGGACTAGCGGGATTAGGACCCCCCCCCGGGGAGCTGTTTTTT
TRBV20-1	TRBJ2-7	TRBD1	few	CSAYQQGLDYEQYF	TGCAGTGCTTACCAACAGGGGCTTGACTACGAGCAGTACTTC
TRBV7-8	TRBJ1-3	NA	NA	CASSLGRTSGNTIYF	TGTGCCAGCAGCTTAGGACGGACCTCTGGAAACACCATATATTTT
TRBV19	TRBJ2-3	NA	NA	CASSISTRSMDTQYF	TGTGCCAGTAGTATCTCGACAAGGTCGATGGATACGCAGTATTTT
TRBV14	TRBJ1-1	NA	few	CASSWGRGNTEAFF	TGTGCCAGCAGTTGGGGCAGGGGGAACACTGAAGCTTTCTTT
TRBV19	TRBJ2-1	TRBD1	NA	CASSPLDRLSYNEQFF	TGTGCCAGTAGTCCGTTGGACAGGCTCTCCTACAATGAGCAGTTCTTC
TRBV9	TRBJ2-1	NA	NA	CASSVVGSSEQFF	TGTGCCAGCAGCGTAGTGGGGAGTAGTGAGCAGTTCTTC
TRBV7-2	TRBJ1-2	NA	few	CASSLLPPTQGGYGYTF	TGTGCCAGCAGCTTATTACCCCCAACACAGGGAGGCTATGGCTACACCTTC
TRBV7-2	TRBJ2-1	NA	NA	CASSFGGFDGRTYNEQFF	TGTGCCAGCAGCTTCGGCGGCTTCGACGGCCGGACCTACAATGAGCAGTTCTTC
TRBV7-8	TRBJ2-2	TRBD1	NA	CASDGTGESGELFF	TGTGCCAGCGACGGGACAGGGGAAAGCGGGGAGCTGTTTTTT
TRBV7-9	TRBJ1-1	NA	few	CASSQVGGTANTEAFF	TGTGCCAGCAGCCAGGTCGGTGGTACGGCGAACACTGAAGCTTTCTTT
TRBV4-3	TRBJ2-1	NA	NA	CASSQEGHEQFF	TGCGCCAGCAGCCAAGAAGGGCATGAGCAGTTCTTC
TRBV7-9	TRBJ2-5	NA	few	CASSLGTLYQETQYF	TGTGCCAGCAGCCTGGGGACATTGTACCAAGAGACCCAGTACTTC
TRBV4-1	TRBJ2-2	NA	NA	CASSHPETQDTGELFF	TGCGCCAGCAGCCACCCAGAGACCCAGGACACCGGGGAGCTGTTTTTT
TRBV5-1	TRBJ2-1	NA	many	CASSLTGVGNEQFF	TGCGCCAGCAGCTTAACGGGAGTAGGAAATGAGCAGTTCTTC
TRBV6-2/TRBV6-3	TRBJ1-4	NA	NA	CASSPVPAILFF	TGTGCCAGCAGTCCCGTTCCGGCCATACTGTTTTTT